This is a list of T cell receptor beta chains from one sample in a study of OX40 agonist ivuxolimab in advanced cancers. Profiling relied on immunoSEQ multiplex PCR, and the TCRdb table lists in-frame clones only, not all of them. Of some 70,000 clones listed, approximately 82% were seen once; the top ten hold over 0.95%. The material sequenced was CD4+ or CD8+ T cells sorted from blood, taken in a trial of the OX40 agonist ivuxolimab. The receptors come from an adult with an advanced solid tumor such as melanoma, head and neck, liver or kidney cancer. Each CDR3 is given with its conserved first and last residue. The order of the fields is CDR3 protein, CDR3 DNA, J gene, V gene, D gene, clone size. The D gene is left open where the match is weak. Size values are once, few and many counts, or a class for expanded clones, and some rows have none.

CASSEGGWGETQYF	TGTGCCAGCAGTGAAGGCGGTTGGGGGGAGACCCAGTACTTC	TRBJ2-5	TRBV2	NA	few
CAITKTPEREQYF	TGTGCCATCACGAAGACCCCCGAACGGGAGCAGTACTTC	TRBJ2-7	TRBV10-3	NA	NA
CVSRVYGTDYNEQFF	TGTGTCAGCCGAGTTTACGGGACAGACTACAATGAGCAGTTCTTC	TRBJ2-1	TRBV27	TRBD1	NA
CASSLYEDNQPQHF	TGTGCCAGCAGCTTGTACGAGGATAATCAGCCCCAGCATTTT	TRBJ1-5	TRBV5-6	NA	few
CASSLDGLPSYEQYF	TGTGCCAGCAGCTTGGACGGGCTTCCGTCATACGAGCAGTACTTC	TRBJ2-7	TRBV5-4	NA	NA
CASSVGQGRGYEQYF	TGTGCCAGCAGCGTAGGACAGGGTCGAGGCTACGAGCAGTACTTC	TRBJ2-7	TRBV9	TRBD1	NA
CASSEGDYTGELFF	TGTGCCAGCAGTGAAGGGGATTACACCGGGGAGCTGTTTTTT	TRBJ2-2	TRBV2	NA	NA
CASSYTHADSPLHF	TGTGCCAGCAGCTATACGCACGCGGATTCACCCCTCCACTTT	TRBJ1-6	TRBV11-2	NA	NA
CASSAGGLPGYF	TGTGCCAGCAGCGCTGGCGGACTGCCCGGGTACTTC	TRBJ2-7	TRBV2	NA	NA
CASSPSLAGETQYF	TGTGCCAGCTCACCATCGTTAGCGGGAGAGACCCAGTACTTC	TRBJ2-5	TRBV18	TRBD2	NA
CAIKGTYNEQFF	TGTGCCATCAAAGGGACTTACAATGAGCAGTTCTTC	TRBJ2-1	TRBV10-3	NA	NA
CASSSSGGPPYNEQFF	TGTGCCAGCAGCTCTAGCGGGGGTCCTCCCTACAATGAGCAGTTCTTC	TRBJ2-1	TRBV11-2	TRBD2	NA
CASSPRPGEGYTF	TGTGCCAGCAGCCCTCGTCCGGGAGAAGGCTACACCTTC	TRBJ1-2	TRBV7-9	NA	NA
CASTPGGAAQETQYF	TGTGCCAGTACCCCGGGGGGGGCAGCCCAAGAGACCCAGTACTTC	TRBJ2-5	TRBV19	TRBD2	once
CASRIKGQDGYTF	TGCGCCAGCAGAATCAAAGGACAGGATGGCTACACCTTC	TRBJ1-2	TRBV10-1	TRBD1	NA
CASTVTDTQYF	TGTGCCAGCACGGTAACAGATACGCAGTATTTT	TRBJ2-3	TRBV2	NA	once
CASRTSGVETQYF	TGTGCCAGCAGAACTAGCGGGGTCGAGACCCAGTACTTC	TRBJ2-5	TRBV5-8	TRBD2	NA
CASTSQGAGELFF	TGTGCCAGCACCTCACAAGGGGCGGGGGAGCTGTTTTTT	TRBJ2-2	TRBV6-6	NA	NA
CASSQTLPATTNEKLFF	TGCGCCAGCAGCCAAACATTGCCGGCCACAACTAATGAAAAACTGTTTTTT	TRBJ1-4	TRBV4-3	NA	NA
CASSYGRVKDTEAFF	TGTGCCAGCAGTTACGGTAGGGTGAAGGACACTGAAGCTTTCTTT	TRBJ1-1	TRBV6-5	NA	few
CATSIGLAGDQETQYF	TGTGCCACCAGCATCGGACTAGCGGGGGACCAAGAGACCCAGTACTTC	TRBJ2-5	TRBV15	TRBD2	NA
CASSHRELSYEQYF	TGTGCCAGCAGCCACAGGGAGCTCTCCTACGAGCAGTACTTC	TRBJ2-7	TRBV7-8	NA	NA
CASSLVGNTEAFF	TGTGCCAGCAGCTTAGTAGGGAACACTGAAGCTTTCTTT	TRBJ1-1	TRBV7-9	NA	NA
CASSVGVAYTEAFF	TGTGCCAGCAGCGTAGGCGTGGCGTACACTGAAGCTTTCTTT	TRBJ1-1	TRBV9	NA	few
CASSFSDRLRGYTF	TGTGCCAGCAGCTTTTCTGATCGCCTCCGCGGCTACACCTTC	TRBJ1-2	TRBV5-6	NA	few
CASSRQGGGETKNIQYF	TGTGCCAGCAGCCGTCAGGGTGGGGGTGAAACCAAAAACATTCAGTACTTC	TRBJ2-4	TRBV11-1	NA	NA
CSVGQGETTDTQYF	TGCAGCGTTGGACAGGGTGAGACCACAGATACGCAGTATTTT	TRBJ2-3	TRBV29-1	TRBD1	NA
CSAQNTEAFF	TGCAGCGCACAGAACACTGAAGCTTTCTTT	TRBJ1-1	TRBV29-1	NA	NA
CASSMPYPGEQYF	TGTGCCAGCAGTATGCCCTACCCGGGGGAGCAGTACTTC	TRBJ2-7	TRBV6-5	NA	NA
CASTQQTVTEAFF	TGTGCCAGCACCCAACAGACAGTCACTGAAGCTTTCTTT	TRBJ1-1	TRBV13	NA	NA
CASSYSGGLAYEQYF	TGTGCCAGCAGTTACTCAGGGGGATTGGCCTACGAGCAGTACTTC	TRBJ2-7	TRBV6-5	NA	NA
CSVEGGGADEQFF	TGCAGCGTTGAGGGCGGGGGGGCGGATGAGCAGTTCTTC	TRBJ2-1	TRBV29-1	TRBD2	NA
CASSLVITGELFF	TGTGCCAGCAGTTTGGTCATCACCGGGGAGCTGTTTTTT	TRBJ2-2	TRBV27	NA	NA
CASSQGNSGANVLTF	TGTGCCAGCAGTCAAGGAAACTCTGGGGCCAACGTCCTGACTTTC	TRBJ2-6	TRBV7-8	NA	NA
CASSLLAGNSYEQYF	TGTGCCAGCAGCTTACTAGCGGGGAACTCCTACGAGCAGTACTTC	TRBJ2-7	TRBV7-2	TRBD2	NA
CASSEIYSQPQHF	TGTGCCAGCAGTGAAATCTATTCTCAGCCCCAGCATTTT	TRBJ1-5	TRBV6-1	NA	NA
CASSQETANYGYTF	TGCGCCAGCAGCCAGGAGACAGCTAACTATGGCTACACCTTC	TRBJ1-2	TRBV4-3	NA	NA
CAITQGDVLGNEQYF	TGTGCCATCACCCAGGGCGATGTTCTAGGAAACGAGCAGTACTTC	TRBJ2-7	TRBV10-3	NA	NA
CASSEDNNEKLFF	TGCGCCAGCAGCGAGGACAACAATGAAAAACTGTTTTTT	TRBJ1-4	TRBV5-1	NA	NA
CASSPNRIGRADTQYF	TGTGCCAGCTCACCAAATCGGATCGGGAGGGCAGATACGCAGTATTTT	TRBJ2-3	TRBV18	TRBD2	NA
CASSEGSSYEQYF	TGTGCCAGCAGTGAGGGCAGCTCCTACGAGCAGTACTTC	TRBJ2-7	TRBV6-5	NA	NA
CSVDKRGDTEAFF	TGCAGCGTTGATAAACGGGGGGACACTGAAGCTTTCTTT	TRBJ1-1	TRBV29-1	NA	NA
CASSYSEGAYGYTF	TGTGCCAGCAGTTACTCGGAGGGGGCCTATGGCTACACCTTC	TRBJ1-2	TRBV6-6	TRBD1	NA
CATSRDGETDKNIQYF	TGTGCCACCAGCAGAGACGGGGAGACAGACAAAAACATTCAGTACTTC	TRBJ2-4	TRBV15	NA	NA
CSVDPGWDEQFF	TGCAGCGTTGATCCGGGGTGGGATGAGCAGTTCTTC	TRBJ2-1	TRBV29-1	NA	NA
CSVEGGRDNEQFF	TGCAGCGTTGAAGGCGGACGGGACAATGAGCAGTTCTTC	TRBJ2-1	TRBV29-1	NA	NA
CAIRDGGKYNEQFF	TGTGCCATCAGGGATGGGGGGAAATACAATGAGCAGTTCTTC	TRBJ2-1	TRBV10-3	NA	NA
CASIRDSFQAGELFF	TGTGCCAGTATCCGTGACAGCTTCCAGGCCGGGGAGCTGTTTTTT	TRBJ2-2	TRBV19	NA	NA
CASSLRPGVLGEKLFF	TGTGCCAGCAGTCTACGACCGGGGGTGTTGGGTGAAAAACTGTTTTTT	TRBJ1-4	TRBV27	NA	NA
CASSLDLGLGEKLFF	TGTGCCAGCAGCTTAGATCTGGGGCTGGGTGAAAAACTGTTTTTT	TRBJ1-4	TRBV7-9	NA	NA
CASSADRGGELFF	TGTGCCAGCAGTGCCGACAGGGGCGGGGAGCTGTTTTTT	TRBJ2-2	TRBV2	TRBD1	NA
CASSRGEDQPQHF	TGTGCCAGTAGTAGAGGGGAGGATCAGCCCCAGCATTTT	TRBJ1-5	TRBV19	NA	NA
CASSRRVAEAFF	TGTGCCAGCAGCCGCAGGGTCGCTGAAGCTTTCTTT	TRBJ1-1	TRBV7-9	NA	NA